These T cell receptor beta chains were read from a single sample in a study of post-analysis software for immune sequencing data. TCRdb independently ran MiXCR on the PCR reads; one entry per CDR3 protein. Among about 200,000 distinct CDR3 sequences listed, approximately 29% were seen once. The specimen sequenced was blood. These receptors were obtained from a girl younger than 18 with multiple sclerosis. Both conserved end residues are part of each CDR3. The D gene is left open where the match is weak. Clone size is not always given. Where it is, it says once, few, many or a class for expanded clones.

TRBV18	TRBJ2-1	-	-	CVSSPPGEYNEQFF	TGTGTCAGCTCACCACCGGGGGAGTACAATGAGCAGTTCTTC
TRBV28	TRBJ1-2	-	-	CASSFIGQTNGYTF	TGTGCCAGCAGTTTTATCGGCCAGACGAATGGCTACACCTTC
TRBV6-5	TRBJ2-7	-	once	CPSNRDGAYEQYF	TGTCCCAGCAACCGGGACGGGGCCTACGAGCAGTACTTC
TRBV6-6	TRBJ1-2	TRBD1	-	CASSYGTGPDRGYTF	TGTGCCAGCAGTTACGGGACAGGGCCTGATCGTGGCTACACCTTC
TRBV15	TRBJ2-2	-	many	CATSRGQSTGELFF	TGTGCCACCAGCAGAGGCCAGTCCACCGGGGAGCTGTTTTTT
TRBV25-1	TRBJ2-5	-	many	CATQLGAAKTQYF	TGTGCCACCCAACTGGGTGCGGCGAAGACCCAGTACTTC
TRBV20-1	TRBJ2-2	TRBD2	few	CSARGYRLAGDTGELFF	TGCAGTGCTAGAGGATACCGACTAGCGGGAGACACCGGGGAGCTGTTTTTT
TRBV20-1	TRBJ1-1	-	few	CSVERGVMNTEAFF	TGCAGTGTTGAAAGGGGGGTAATGAACACTGAAGCTTTCTTT
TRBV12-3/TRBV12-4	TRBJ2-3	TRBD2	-	CASSFGLARRGDTQYF	TGTGCCAGCAGTTTCGGACTAGCCCGTCGTGGGGATACGCAGTATTTT
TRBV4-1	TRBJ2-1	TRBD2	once	CASSQGLAGGGEQFF	TGCGCCAGCAGCCAAGGACTAGCGGGAGGCGGGGAGCAGTTCTTC
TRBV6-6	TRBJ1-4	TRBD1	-	CASSYRDRGQRERLFF	TGTGCCAGCAGTTATCGGGACAGGGGGCAACGTGAAAGACTGTTTTTT
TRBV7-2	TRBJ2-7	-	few	CASSLLPTGTEQYF	TGTGCCAGCAGCTTACTACCAACAGGGACCGAGCAGTACTTC
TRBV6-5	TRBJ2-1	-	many	CASSYRSSSVLRNEQFF	TGTGCCAGCAGTTACAGGAGTAGCTCGGTGCTGAGGAATGAGCAGTTCTTC
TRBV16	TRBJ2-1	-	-	CASKDTAGNEQFF	TGTGCCAGCAAGGATACGGCGGGCAATGAGCAGTTCTTC
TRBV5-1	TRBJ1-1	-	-	CASSLVGGRDEAFF	TGCGCCAGCAGCTTGGTGGGGGGGCGCGATGAAGCTTTCTTT
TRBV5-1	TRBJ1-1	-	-	CASSLQQGMNTEAFF	TGCGCCAGCAGCTTACAACAGGGTATGAACACTGAAGCTTTCTTT
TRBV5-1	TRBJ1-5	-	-	CVSSPGHFNQPQHF	TGCGTCAGCAGCCCCGGACACTTCAATCAGCCCCAGCATTTT
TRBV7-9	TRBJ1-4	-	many	CASSLGSGTTNEKLFF	TGTGCCAGCAGCTTAGGGTCGGGAACAACTAATGAAAAACTGTTTTTT
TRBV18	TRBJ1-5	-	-	CASSVVAEYSNQPQHF	TGTGCCAGCTCAGTAGTCGCGGAGTATAGCAATCAGCCCCAGCATTTT
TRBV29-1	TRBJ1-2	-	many	CSVELGSDRYGYTF	TGCAGCGTTGAACTCGGGTCGGATAGGTATGGCTACACCTTC
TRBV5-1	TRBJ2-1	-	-	CASSLVPSVSSYNEQFF	TGCGCCAGCAGTTTGGTCCCGAGCGTTAGCTCCTACAATGAGCAGTTCTTC
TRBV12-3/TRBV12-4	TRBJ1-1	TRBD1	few	CASRSGTATEAFF	TGTGCCAGCAGAAGTGGGACAGCCACTGAAGCTTTCTTT
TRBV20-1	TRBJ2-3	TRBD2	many	CSASGAGDTQYF	TGCAGTGCCAGCGGGGCGGGGGATACGCAGTATTTT
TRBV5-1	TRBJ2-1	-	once	CASTGGGSWDNEQFF	TGCGCCAGCACCGGGGGCGGGTCGTGGGACAATGAGCAGTTCTTC
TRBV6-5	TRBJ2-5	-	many	CASSYGGETQYF	TGTGCCAGCAGTTACGGAGGCGAGACCCAGTACTTC
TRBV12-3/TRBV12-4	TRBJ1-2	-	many	CASSSYRGGGLGYTF	TGTGCCAGCAGTTCTTATCGTGGAGGGGGGCTAGGCTACACCTTC
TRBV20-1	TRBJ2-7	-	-	CSAIGVSYNGQYF	TGCAGTGCTATCGGGGTATCCTACAATGGGCAGTACTTC
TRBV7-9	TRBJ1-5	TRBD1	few	CASSGTGGGNQPQHF	TGTGCCAGCAGCGGGACAGGGGGCGGCAATCAGCCCCAGCATTTT